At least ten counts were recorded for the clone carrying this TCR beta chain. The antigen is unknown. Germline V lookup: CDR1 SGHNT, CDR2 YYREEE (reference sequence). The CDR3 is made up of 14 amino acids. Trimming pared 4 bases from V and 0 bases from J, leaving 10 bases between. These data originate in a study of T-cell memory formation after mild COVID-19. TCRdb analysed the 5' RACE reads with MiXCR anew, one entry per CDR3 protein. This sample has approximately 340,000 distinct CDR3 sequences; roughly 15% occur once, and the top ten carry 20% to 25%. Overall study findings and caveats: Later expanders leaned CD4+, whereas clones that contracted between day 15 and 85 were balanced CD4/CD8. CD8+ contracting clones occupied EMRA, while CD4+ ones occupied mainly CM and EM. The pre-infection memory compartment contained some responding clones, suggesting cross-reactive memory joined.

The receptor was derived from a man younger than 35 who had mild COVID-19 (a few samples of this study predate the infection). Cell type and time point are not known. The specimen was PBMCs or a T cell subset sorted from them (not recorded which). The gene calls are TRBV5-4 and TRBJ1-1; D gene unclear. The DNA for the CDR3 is TGTGCCAGCAGCCCTTCTGCAGTGAACACTGAAGCTTTCTTT. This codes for CASSPSAVNTEAFF. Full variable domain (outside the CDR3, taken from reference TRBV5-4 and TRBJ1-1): ETGVTQSPTHLIKTRGQQVTLRCSSQSGHNTVSWYQQALGQGPQFIFQYYREEENGRGNFPPRFSGLQFPNYSSELNVNALELDDSALYLCASSPSAVNTEAFFGQGTRLTVV.